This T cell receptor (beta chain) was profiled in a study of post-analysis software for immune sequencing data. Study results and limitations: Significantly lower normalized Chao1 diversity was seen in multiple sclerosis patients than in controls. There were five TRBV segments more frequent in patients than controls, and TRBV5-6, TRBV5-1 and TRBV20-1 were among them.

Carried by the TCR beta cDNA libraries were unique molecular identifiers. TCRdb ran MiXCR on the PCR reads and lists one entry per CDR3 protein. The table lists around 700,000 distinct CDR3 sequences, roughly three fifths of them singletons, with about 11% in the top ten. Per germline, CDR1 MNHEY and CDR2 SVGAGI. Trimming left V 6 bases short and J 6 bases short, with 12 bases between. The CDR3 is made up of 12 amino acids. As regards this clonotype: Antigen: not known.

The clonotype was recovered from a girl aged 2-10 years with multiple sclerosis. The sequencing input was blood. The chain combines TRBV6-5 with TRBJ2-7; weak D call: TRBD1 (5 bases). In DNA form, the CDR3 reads TGTGCCAGCAGCACAGGAACGGGCGAGCAGTACTTC. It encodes CASSTGTGEQYF.